This TCR beta chain emerged from a study of response to subunit inactivated influenza vaccine. TCRdb processed the RT-PCR reads anew with MiXCR; each CDR3 protein has one entry. This sample yields 300,000 to 350,000 distinct CDR3 sequences, of which less than 25% are seen a single time; roughly 10% belongs to the top ten. The ends lost 3 bases at V and 7 bases at J; junction bases unmatched: 7. This CDR3 contains 14 residues. CDR1 is MGHDK and CDR2 is SYGVNS in the germline V gene. The chain joins TRBV25-1 to TRBJ1-2; 8 bases align to TRBD1. This TCR was sampled from a man in his fifties or sixties who received an inactivated influenza vaccine. The sequences come from PBMCs from blood, collected approximately 20 months after vaccination. Here the CDR3 DNA reads TGTGCCAGCAGTGACGGAGGACAGGGTGCTGGCTACACCTTC. Encoded protein: CASSDGGQGAGYTF.